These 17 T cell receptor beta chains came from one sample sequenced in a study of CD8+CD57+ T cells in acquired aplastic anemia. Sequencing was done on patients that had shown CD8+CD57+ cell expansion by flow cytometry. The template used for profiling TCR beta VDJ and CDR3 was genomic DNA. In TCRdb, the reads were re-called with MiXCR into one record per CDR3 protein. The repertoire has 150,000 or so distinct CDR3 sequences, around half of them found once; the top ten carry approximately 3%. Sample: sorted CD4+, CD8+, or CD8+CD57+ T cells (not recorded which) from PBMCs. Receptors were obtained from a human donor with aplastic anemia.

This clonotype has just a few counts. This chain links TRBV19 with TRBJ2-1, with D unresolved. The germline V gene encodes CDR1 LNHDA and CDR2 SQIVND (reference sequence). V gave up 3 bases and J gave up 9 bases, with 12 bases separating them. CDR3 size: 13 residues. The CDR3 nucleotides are TGTGCCAGTAGTATTGCTCTATCCAGTGAGCAGTTCTTC. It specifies CASSIALSSEQFF.

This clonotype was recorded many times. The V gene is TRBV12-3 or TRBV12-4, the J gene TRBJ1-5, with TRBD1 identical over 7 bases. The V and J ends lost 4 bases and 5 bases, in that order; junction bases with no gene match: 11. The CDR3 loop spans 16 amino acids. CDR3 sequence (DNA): TGTGCCAGCAGTTCTAAGGACTACAGGGGTTATCAGCCCCAGCATTTT. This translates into CASSSKDYRGYQPQHF.

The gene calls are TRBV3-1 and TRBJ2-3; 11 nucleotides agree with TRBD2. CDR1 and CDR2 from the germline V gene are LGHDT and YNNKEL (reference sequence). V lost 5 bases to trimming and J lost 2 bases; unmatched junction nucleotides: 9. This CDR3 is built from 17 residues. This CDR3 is CASSSNLAGGFTDTQYF. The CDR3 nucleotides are TGTGCCAGCAGCTCGAACTTAGCGGGAGGGTTCACAGATACGCAGTATTTT.

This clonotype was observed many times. The CDR3 nucleotides read TGTGCCGGGGGACAGGGCGCCTACGAGCAGTACTTC. This translates into CAGGQGAYEQYF. The rearrangement uses TRBV2 and TRBJ2-7, with 9 bases matching TRBD1. Germline lookup yields CDR1 SNHLY and CDR2 FYNNEI. CDR3 size: 12 residues. Germline trimming cut 11 bases from V and 2 bases from J; bases unmatched to any gene: 4.

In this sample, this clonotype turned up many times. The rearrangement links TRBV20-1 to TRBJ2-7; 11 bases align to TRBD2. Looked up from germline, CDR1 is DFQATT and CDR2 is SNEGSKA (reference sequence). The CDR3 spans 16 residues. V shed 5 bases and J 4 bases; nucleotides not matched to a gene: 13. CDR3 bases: TGCAGTGCTGCACGTGGGACTAGCGGAGATGGATACGAGCAGTACTTC. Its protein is CSAARGTSGDGYEQYF.

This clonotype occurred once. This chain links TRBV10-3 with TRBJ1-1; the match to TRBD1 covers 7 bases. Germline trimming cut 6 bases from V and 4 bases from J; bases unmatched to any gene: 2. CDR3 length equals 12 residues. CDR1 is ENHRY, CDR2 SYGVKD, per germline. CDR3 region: CAISGTVTEAFF. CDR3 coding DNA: TGTGCCATCAGCGGGACAGTCACTGAAGCTTTCTTT.

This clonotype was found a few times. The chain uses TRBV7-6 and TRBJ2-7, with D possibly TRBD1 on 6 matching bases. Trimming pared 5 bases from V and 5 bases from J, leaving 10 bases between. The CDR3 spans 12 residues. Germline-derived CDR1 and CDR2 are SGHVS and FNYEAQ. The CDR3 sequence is CASSPYRDEQYF. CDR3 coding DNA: TGTGCCAGCAGCCCGTACAGGGACGAGCAGTACTTC. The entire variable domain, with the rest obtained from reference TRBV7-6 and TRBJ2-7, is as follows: GAGVSQSPRYKVTKRGQDVALRCDPISGHVSLYWYRQALGQGPEFLTYFNYEAQQDKSGLPNDRFSAERPEGSISTLTIQRTEQRDSAMYRCASSPYRDEQYFGPGTRLTVT.

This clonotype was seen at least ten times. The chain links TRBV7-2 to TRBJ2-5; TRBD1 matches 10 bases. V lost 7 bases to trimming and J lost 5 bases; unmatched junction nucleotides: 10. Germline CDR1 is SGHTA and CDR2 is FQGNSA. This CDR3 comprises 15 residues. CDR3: CASTTKTGGAETQYF. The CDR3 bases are TGTGCCAGCACTACCAAGACAGGGGGCGCGGAGACCCAGTACTTC.

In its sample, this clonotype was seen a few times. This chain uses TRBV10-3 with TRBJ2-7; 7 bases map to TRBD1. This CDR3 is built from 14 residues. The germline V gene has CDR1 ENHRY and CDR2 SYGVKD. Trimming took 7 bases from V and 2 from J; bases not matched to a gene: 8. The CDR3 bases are TGTGCCATCACCGAGACAGGGACCACCTACGAGCAGTACTTC. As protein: CAITETGTTYEQYF.

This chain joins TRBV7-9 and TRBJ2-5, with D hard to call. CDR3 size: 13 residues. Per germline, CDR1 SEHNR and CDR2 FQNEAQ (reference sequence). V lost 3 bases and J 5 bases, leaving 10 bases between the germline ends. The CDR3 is CASSLNSAETQYF. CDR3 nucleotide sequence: TGTGCCAGCAGCTTGAATAGTGCTGAGACCCAGTACTTC.

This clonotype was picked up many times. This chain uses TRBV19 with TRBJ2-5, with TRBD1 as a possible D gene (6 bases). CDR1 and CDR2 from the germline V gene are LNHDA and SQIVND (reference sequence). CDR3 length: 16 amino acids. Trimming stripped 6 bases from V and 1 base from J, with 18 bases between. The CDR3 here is CASSPFQGPPQETQYF. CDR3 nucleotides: TGTGCCAGTAGCCCCTTCCAGGGGCCACCCCAAGAGACCCAGTACTTC.

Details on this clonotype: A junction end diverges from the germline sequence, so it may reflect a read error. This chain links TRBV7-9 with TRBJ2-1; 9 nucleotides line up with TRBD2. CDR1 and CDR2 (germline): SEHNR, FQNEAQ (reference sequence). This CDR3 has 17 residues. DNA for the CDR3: TGTGCCAGGAGCCCCCCCCCTAGACTAGCGGTCTACAATAAGCAGTTCTTC. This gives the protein CARSPPPRLAVYNKQFF.

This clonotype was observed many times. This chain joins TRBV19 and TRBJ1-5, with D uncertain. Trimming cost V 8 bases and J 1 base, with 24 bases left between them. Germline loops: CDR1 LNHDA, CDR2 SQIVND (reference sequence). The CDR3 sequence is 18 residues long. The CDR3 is CASSLDLATVRSNQPQHF. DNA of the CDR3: TGTGCCAGTTCTCTCGACCTGGCCACCGTACGAAGCAATCAGCCCCAGCATTTT.

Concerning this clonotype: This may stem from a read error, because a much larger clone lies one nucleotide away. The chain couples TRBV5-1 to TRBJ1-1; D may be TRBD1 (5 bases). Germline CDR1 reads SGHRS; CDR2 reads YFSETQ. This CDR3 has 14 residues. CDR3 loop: CASSFREGNTDAFF. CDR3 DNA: TGCGCCAGCAGCTTTAGGGAGGGGAACACTGACGCTTTCTTT.

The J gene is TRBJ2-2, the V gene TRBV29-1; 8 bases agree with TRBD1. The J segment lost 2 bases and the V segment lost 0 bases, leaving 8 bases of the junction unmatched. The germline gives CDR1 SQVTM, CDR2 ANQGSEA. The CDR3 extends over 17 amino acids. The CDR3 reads CSVEEFTGTGNTGELFF. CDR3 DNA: TGCAGCGTTGAAGAATTTACCGGGACAGGCAACACCGGGGAGCTGTTTTTT.

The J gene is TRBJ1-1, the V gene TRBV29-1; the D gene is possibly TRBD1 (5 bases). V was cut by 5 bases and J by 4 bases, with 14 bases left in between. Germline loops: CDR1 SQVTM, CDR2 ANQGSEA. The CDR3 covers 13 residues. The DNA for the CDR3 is TGCAGCGTTAAATGGGGGGAACGCACTGAAGCTTTCTTT. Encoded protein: CSVKWGERTEAFF.

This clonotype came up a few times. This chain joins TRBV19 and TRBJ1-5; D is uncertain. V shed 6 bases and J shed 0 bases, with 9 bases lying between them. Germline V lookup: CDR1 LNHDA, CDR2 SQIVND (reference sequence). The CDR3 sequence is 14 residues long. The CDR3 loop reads CASRRSYSNQPQHF. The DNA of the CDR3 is TGTGCCAGTAGAAGGTCGTATAGCAATCAGCCCCAGCATTTT.